This T cell receptor (beta chain) is drawn from a study of post-analysis software for immune sequencing data. Turning to the study itself: The patients showed relapsing-remitting, secondary progressive and progressive-relapsing multiple sclerosis courses. Points from the study as a whole: Analysis by F measure revealed that same-batch samples clustered strongly together. Five TRBV segments, including TRBV5-6, TRBV5-1 and TRBV20-1, were more frequent in patients than controls. Relative to controls, patients with multiple sclerosis showed significantly lower normalized Chao1 diversity.

cDNA libraries of TCR beta carried unique molecular identifiers. Researchers reported roughly 0.5 million cDNA molecules coming from roughly 1 to 10 million T cells. TCRdb reanalysed the PCR reads using MiXCR and keeps one entry per CDR3 protein. The table has 750,000 to 900,000 distinct CDR3 sequences, 35% to 55% seen once; the top ten hold roughly 4.9%. The J segment lost 4 bases and the V segment lost 3 bases, leaving 6 bases of the junction unmatched. Germline V gene data show CDR1 as KGHSH and CDR2 as LQKENI. This CDR3 has 15 amino acids. Concerning this clonotype: What it binds is not known.

This TCR was recovered from a girl between 10 and 17 years old with multiple sclerosis. This chain links TRBV18 with TRBJ1-5, with TRBD1 matching over 7 bases. Sequencing was carried out using blood. The CDR3 bases are TGTGCCAGCTCACCCACAGGGGTGGGTAATCAGCCCCAGCATTTT. It is translated as CASSPTGVGNQPQHF. Variable domain in full (rest from reference TRBV18 and TRBJ1-5): NAGVMQNPRHLVRRRGQEARLRCSPMKGHSHVYWYRQLPEEGLKFMVYLQKENIIDESGMPKERFSAEFPKEGPSILRIQQVVRGDSAAYFCASSPTGVGNQPQHFGDGTRLSIL.